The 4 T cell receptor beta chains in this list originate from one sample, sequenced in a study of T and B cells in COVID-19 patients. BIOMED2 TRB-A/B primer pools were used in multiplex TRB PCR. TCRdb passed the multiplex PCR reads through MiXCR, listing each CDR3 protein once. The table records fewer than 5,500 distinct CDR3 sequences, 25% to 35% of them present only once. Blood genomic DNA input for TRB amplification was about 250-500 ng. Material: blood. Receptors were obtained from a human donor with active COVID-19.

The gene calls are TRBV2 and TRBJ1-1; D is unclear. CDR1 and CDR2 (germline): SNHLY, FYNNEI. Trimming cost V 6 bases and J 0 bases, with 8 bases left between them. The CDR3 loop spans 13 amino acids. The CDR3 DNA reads TGTGCCAGCAGCGACCCGATGAACACTGAAGCTTTCTTT. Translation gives CASSDPMNTEAFF.

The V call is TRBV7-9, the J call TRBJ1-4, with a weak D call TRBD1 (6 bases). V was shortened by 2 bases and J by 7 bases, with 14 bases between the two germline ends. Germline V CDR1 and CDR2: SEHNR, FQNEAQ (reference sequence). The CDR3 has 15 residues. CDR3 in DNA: TGTGCCAGCAGCTTAAGCGCAGGGGAGGCTGAAAAACTGTTTTTT. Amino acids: CASSLSAGEAEKLFF.

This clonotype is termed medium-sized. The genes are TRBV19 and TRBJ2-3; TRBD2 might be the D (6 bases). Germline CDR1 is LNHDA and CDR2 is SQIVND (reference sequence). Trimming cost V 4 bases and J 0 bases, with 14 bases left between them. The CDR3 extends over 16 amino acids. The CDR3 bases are TGTGCCAGTAGTACTCACCGGGACTTGAGCACAGATACGCAGTATTTT. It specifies CASSTHRDLSTDTQYF.

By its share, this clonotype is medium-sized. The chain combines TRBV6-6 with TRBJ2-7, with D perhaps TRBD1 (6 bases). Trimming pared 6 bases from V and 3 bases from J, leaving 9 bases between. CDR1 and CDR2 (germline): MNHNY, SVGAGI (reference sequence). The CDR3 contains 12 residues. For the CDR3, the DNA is TGTGCCAGCAGGGACAGCAACTACGAGCAGTACTTC. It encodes CASRDSNYEQYF.